One sample yielded the 29 T cell receptor beta chains listed below, sequenced in a study of T cells in Graves' hyperthyroidism and ophthalmopathy. Amplified TCR beta CDR3 regions derived from RNA transcripts. First-round RT-PCR with HTBI primers amplified the TCR CDR3 region. Via MiXCR, TCRdb re-called the multiplex PCR reads, giving one row per CDR3 protein. The sample holds about 350,000 distinct CDR3 sequences, 14% seen once. Sequenced: blood. The source is a woman in her thirties with Graves' hyperthyroidism.

This clonotype was picked up many times. V and J are TRBV30 and TRBJ1-2; TRBD1 matches 9 bases. The CDR3 runs to 14 residues. J was trimmed by 0 bases and V by 3 bases; bases with no gene match: 2. Looked up from germline, CDR1 is GTSNPN and CDR2 is SVGIG (reference sequence). CDR3 DNA: TGTGCCTGGAGGGACAGGGGCGCTAACTATGGCTACACCTTC. Amino acid sequence: CAWRDRGANYGYTF.

This chain connects TRBV28 to TRBJ2-5; D might be TRBD2 (5 bases). This CDR3 has 11 residues. Germline CDR1 and CDR2: MDHEN and SYDVKM. V shed 8 bases and J shed 7 bases, with 11 bases lying between them. In nucleotides, the CDR3 is TGTGCCAGCGTAGGCGAGGGGACCCAGTACTTC. Protein: CASVGEGTQYF.

This clonotype was seen only a few times. The chain combines TRBV6-1 with TRBJ2-1, with 9 bases lining up with TRBD1. V was pared by 7 bases and J by 11 bases, with 12 bases of the junction left unmatched. The germline gives CDR1 MNHNS, CDR2 SASEGT. This CDR3 has 14 amino acids. This chain's CDR3 is CASKSGTGFWKQFF. The CDR3 nucleotides read TGTGCCAGCAAAAGCGGGACAGGGTTTTGGAAGCAGTTCTTC.

This clonotype has more than one count but fewer than ten. The rearrangement uses TRBV6-1 and TRBJ2-6, with TRBD2 matching 13 bases. The CDR3 has 22 amino acids. The J segment lost 1 base and the V segment lost 7 bases, leaving 19 bases of the junction unmatched. Germline CDR1 and CDR2: MNHNS and SASEGT. The CDR3 bases are TGTGCCAGCATCCGTCTTGTGACCGCACTAGCGGGAGGGCCATCTGGGGCCAACGTCCTGACTTTC. Residues: CASIRLVTALAGGPSGANVLTF.

In this sample, this clonotype turned up a few times. The V gene is TRBV28, the J gene TRBJ2-4, with 9 bases lining up with TRBD1. V was clipped by 3 bases and J by 1 base; unmatched bases: 7. The CDR3 consists of 17 residues. Germline CDR1 is MDHEN and CDR2 is SYDVKM. CDR3 sequence: CASSLWEQGAAKNIQYF. CDR3 sequence (DNA): TGTGCCAGCAGTTTGTGGGAACAGGGGGCGGCCAAAAACATTCAGTACTTC.

The J gene is TRBJ2-5, the V gene TRBV19, with D possibly being TRBD1 or TRBD2 (5 bases each). CDR3 length: 13 amino acids. The V end was cut by 6 bases, the J end by 4 bases, with 12 bases between. Germline CDR1 reads LNHDA; CDR2 reads SQIVND (reference sequence). The CDR3 DNA reads TGTGCCAGTAGGAAAAGGGGAGTAGAGACCCAGTACTTC. Protein: CASRKRGVETQYF.

This clonotype came up many times. This chain links TRBV25-1 with TRBJ2-5; D not certain. Germline CDR1 reads MGHDK; CDR2 reads SYGVNS. This CDR3 is 17 amino acids long. V was clipped by 1 base and J by 3 bases, with 18 bases between them. CDR3 amino acids: CASSECACLDNEETQYF. DNA of the CDR3: TGTGCCAGCAGTGAATGTGCTTGTCTAGACAACGAAGAGACCCAGTACTTC.

There are many counts of this clonotype. The CDR3 spells CSADWDRGDTEAFF. DNA of the CDR3: TGCAGTGCGGACTGGGACAGGGGAGATACTGAAGCTTTCTTT. The chain employs TRBV20-1 and TRBJ1-1, with 10 nucleotides matching TRBD1. The J segment lost 5 bases and the V segment lost 6 bases, leaving 9 bases of the junction unmatched. CDR1 is DFQATT, CDR2 SNEGSKA, per germline (reference sequence). The CDR3 is 14 residues long.

This clonotype showed up just a few times. The chain employs TRBV6-1 and TRBJ2-2, with TRBD1 matching 8 bases. CDR3 length: 13 amino acids. Per the germline V gene, CDR1 is MNHNS and CDR2 is SASEGT. The junction had 5 bases not matched to a gene; V was cut back by 8 bases and J by 6 bases. This chain's CDR3 is CASGQGVSGELFF. In nucleotides, the CDR3 is TGTGCCAGCGGACAGGGAGTGTCCGGGGAGCTGTTTTTT.

This clonotype was seen ten or more times. The J gene is TRBJ2-5, the V gene TRBV7-6; possible D gene TRBD1, 5 bases. Germline lookup yields CDR1 SGHVS and CDR2 FNYEAQ. The CDR3 is 16 amino acids. With 2 bases removed from V and 1 base from J, the gap between germline ends came to 14 bases. Here the CDR3 DNA reads TGTGCCAGCAGCTTAACCGCCAGGGTCGGCCAAGAGACCCAGTACTTC. Translating it yields CASSLTARVGQETQYF.

This clonotype occurred many times. The chain links TRBV7-2 to TRBJ2-7, with a possible D match to TRBD2 (6 bases). The CDR3 has 14 amino acids. Trimming took 4 bases from V and 4 from J, leaving 14 bases between them. Germline V lookup: CDR1 SGHTA, CDR2 FQGNSA. CDR3 loop: CASSSAWRAYEQYF. CDR3 bases: TGTGCCAGCAGCTCTGCATGGAGGGCTTACGAGCAGTACTTC.

This chain uses TRBV29-1 with TRBJ2-7, with unresolved D. Trimming removed 5 bases at V and 4 bases at J, with 9 bases between. CDR1 SQVTM and CDR2 ANQGSEA come from the germline V gene. This CDR3 region has 11 residues. CDR3 sequence reads: CSVFVGYEQYF. The CDR3 nucleotides read TGCAGCGTTTTCGTAGGTTACGAGCAGTACTTC.

The chain employs TRBV19 and TRBJ2-6, with no clear D. The CDR3 is 15 amino acids. V gave up 6 bases and J gave up 1 base, with 10 bases separating them. Per the germline V gene, CDR1 is LNHDA and CDR2 is SQIVND (reference sequence). The CDR3: CASSHTGSGANVLTF. The CDR3 nucleotides are TGTGCCAGTAGCCATACCGGGTCTGGGGCCAACGTCCTGACTTTC.

This clonotype was observed many times. The rearrangement uses TRBV6-1 and TRBJ2-3; 7 bases map to TRBD1. The CDR3 has 16 amino acids. Germline V gene data show CDR1 as MNHNS and CDR2 as SASEGT. The J segment lost 0 bases and the V segment lost 6 bases, leaving 9 bases of the junction unmatched. In DNA form, the CDR3 reads TGTGCCAGCAGATATTCCACAGGGGAGAGCACAGATACGCAGTATTTT. This gives the protein CASRYSTGESTDTQYF.

V gene TRBV19 combines with J gene TRBJ1-1; the D gene is possibly TRBD1 (5 bases). The CDR3 sequence is 14 residues long. V shed 10 bases and J shed 1 base, with 16 bases lying between them. Germline CDR1 is LNHDA and CDR2 is SQIVND (reference sequence). The CDR3 nucleotides read TGTGCCACTGACACACCAGGGACGAACACTGAAGCTTTCTTT. Protein product: CATDTPGTNTEAFF. Based on the CDR3 plus reference TRBV19 and TRBJ1-1, the full variable domain is DGGITQSPKYLFRKEGQNVTLSCEQNLNHDAMYWYRQDPGQGLRLIYYSQIVNDFQKGDIAEGYSVSREKKESFPLTVTSAQKNPTAFYLCATDTPGTNTEAFFGQGTRLTVV.

This clonotype was detected many times. The chain employs TRBV6-1 and TRBJ1-2; no clear D gene. The CDR3 sequence is 15 residues long. Trimming took 5 bases from V and 7 from J, leaving 20 bases between them. Germline assignment: CDR1 MNHNS and CDR2 SASEGT. The CDR3 DNA reads as TGTGCCAGCAGTTCCGCGCCAAATTCGGGCTCTGGCTACACCTTC. Translated: CASSSAPNSGSGYTF.

The chain recombines TRBV20-1 with TRBJ1-5; 7 bases fit TRBD1. Germline-derived CDR1 and CDR2 are DFQATT and SNEGSKA (reference sequence). J lost 8 bases, V lost 3 bases, and 10 bases had no gene match. The CDR3 spans 14 residues. The CDR3 reads CSARIQGKEKPQHF. CDR3 bases: TGCAGTGCTAGGATACAGGGGAAGGAAAAGCCCCAGCATTTT.

The V gene is TRBV6-2 or TRBV6-3, the J gene TRBJ2-3; 7 bases are a match to TRBD2. The length of the CDR3 is 20 residues. Germline trimming cut 7 bases from V and 7 bases from J; bases unmatched to any gene: 29. CDR1 MNHEY and CDR2 SVGEGT come from the germline V gene. The CDR3 coding sequence is TGTGCCAGCACCAACCCTTCCACGCGGGAGAGCGCGACACTCACGAATACGCAGTATTTT. Translating it yields CASTNPSTRESATLTNTQYF.

This clonotype occurred many times. The chain links TRBV20-1 to TRBJ1-5; D gene unclear. CDR3 length: 15 residues. Trimming removed 2 bases from V and 0 bases from J, with 11 bases in between. From germline, CDR1 is DFQATT and CDR2 SNEGSKA (reference sequence). The CDR3: CSARPLRDSNQPQHF. The CDR3 coding sequence is TGCAGTGCTAGACCGCTAAGGGATAGCAATCAGCCCCAGCATTTT.

J is TRBJ2-1 and V is TRBV7-2, with 15 nucleotides matching TRBD2. CDR3 length: 22 residues. Germline V gene data show CDR1 as SGHTA and CDR2 as FQGNSA. After removal of 3 bases from V and 8 bases from J, the junction contained 23 bases not matched to a gene. Written as DNA, the CDR3 is TGTGCCAGCAGCTTCAGGCAGGCCGGGACTAGCGGGAGGTCAAAGCAGGTCGATGAGCAGTTCTTC. Amino acid sequence: CASSFRQAGTSGRSKQVDEQFF.

For this clonotype: A far larger clone is just one base off, so this is likely a read error. The chain carries TRBV3-1 and TRBJ2-7; no clear D. Germline CDR1 reads LGHDT; CDR2 reads YNNKEL (reference sequence). The CDR3 runs 12 residues. CDR3 nucleotides: TGTACCAGCAGCCAAGAAGGCTACGAGCAGTACTTC. Amino acid sequence: CTSSQEGYEQYF.

V and J are TRBV9 and TRBJ1-6; unclear D gene. Germline V lookup: CDR1 SGDLS, CDR2 YYNGEE. The CDR3 is 14 amino acids. V shed 2 bases and J shed 7 bases, with 10 bases lying between them. The CDR3 sequence: CASSVSGVNSPLHF. The CDR3 coding sequence is TGTGCCAGCAGCGTTTCCGGGGTCAATTCACCCCTCCACTTT.

This clonotype has ten or more counts. The chain uses TRBV2 and TRBJ1-5, with D possibly being TRBD1 (6 bases). CDR1 SNHLY and CDR2 FYNNEI come from the germline V gene. Trimming removed 0 bases from V and 7 bases from J, with 10 bases in between. This CDR3 is built from 14 residues. CDR3 sequence: CASSEAQGRQPQHF. CDR3 DNA sequence: TGTGCCAGCAGTGAAGCGCAGGGGAGGCAGCCCCAGCATTTT.

The chain carries TRBV2 and TRBJ2-2; 9 bases line up with TRBD2. Unmatched junction bases numbered 3, after V lost 7 bases and J lost 3 bases. Germline lookup yields CDR1 SNHLY and CDR2 FYNNEI. The CDR3 spans 14 residues. This CDR3 reads CASKGLADTGELFF. The DNA of the CDR3 is TGTGCCAGCAAGGGACTAGCAGACACCGGGGAGCTGTTTTTT.

This clonotype has at least ten counts. This rearrangement joins TRBV20-1 to TRBJ1-1, with a tentative D call TRBD1 (5 bases). With 6 bases removed from V and 3 bases from J, the gap between germline ends came to 29 bases. The CDR3 contains 18 residues. CDR1 is DFQATT and CDR2 is SNEGSKA in the germline V gene (reference sequence). CDR3 region: CSALNGVEGVFWDTEAFF. CDR3 nucleotides: TGCAGTGCCCTAAATGGTGTTGAAGGGGTGTTTTGGGACACTGAAGCTTTCTTT.

The chain couples TRBV11-2 to TRBJ2-2; maybe TRBD2 (6 bases). CDR1 and CDR2 from the germline V gene are SGHAT and FQNNGV. V was trimmed by 5 bases and J by 0 bases, leaving 13 bases between them. CDR3 length equals 16 residues. The chain's CDR3 is CASSRGGSPNTGELFF. In DNA, the CDR3 is TGTGCCAGCAGCCGAGGAGGGTCCCCGAACACCGGGGAGCTGTTTTTT.

V gene TRBV12-3 or TRBV12-4 combines with J gene TRBJ1-2; D is undetermined. Trimming took off 10 bases at V and 8 bases at J, with 8 bases between the two ends. This CDR3 is 9 amino acids long. The CDR3 reads CANNPGYTF. The CDR3 DNA is TGTGCCAACAACCCCGGCTACACCTTC.

V usage is TRBV20-1 and J usage is TRBJ2-1; D is ambiguous. Trimming left V 3 bases short and J 6 bases short, with 18 bases between. This CDR3 comprises 15 residues. The germline V gene has CDR1 DFQATT and CDR2 SNEGSKA (reference sequence). The CDR3 here is CSARDPGLQPNEQFF. The DNA of the CDR3 is TGCAGTGCTAGGGATCCCGGGCTCCAACCCAATGAGCAGTTCTTC.

The genes are TRBV11-2 and TRBJ1-1, with no clear D. V gave up 5 bases and J gave up 5 bases, with 12 bases separating them. In germline, CDR1 is SGHAT, CDR2 FQNNGV. This CDR3 spans 13 amino acids. CDR3 bases: TGTGCCAGCAGCCCCCAAGGGCTGACTGAAGCTTTCTTT. Amino acids: CASSPQGLTEAFF. Together with reference TRBV11-2 and TRBJ1-1, the CDR3 gives the full variable domain: EAGVAQSPRYKIIEKRQSVAFWCNPISGHATLYWYQQILGQGPKLLIQFQNNGVVDDSQLPKDRFSAERLKGVDSTLKIQPAKLEDSAVYLCASSPQGLTEAFFGQGTRLTVV.